These 5 T cell receptor beta chains were sequenced from one sample in a study of T cells after yellow fever vaccination. Each CDR3 protein is one row after TCRdb ran MiXCR on the 5' RACE reads. The sample contains approximately 510,000 distinct CDR3 sequences, roughly 22% of which appear only once. Specimen: PBMCs, collected 20 to 25 days after the first yellow fever vaccination. These receptors were collected from a man younger than 35 who received the YFV17D yellow fever vaccine.

J is TRBJ1-1 and V is TRBV4-1; the D gene is possibly TRBD1 (5 bases). Germline V CDR1 and CDR2: MGHRA, YSYEKL. This CDR3 is built from 15 residues. V was shortened by 0 bases and J by 6 bases, with 14 bases between the two germline ends. The CDR3 region has the DNA TGCGCCAGCAGCCAAGATATTTCCAGGGCCGCTGAAGCTTTCTTT. It encodes CASSQDISRAAEAFF.

This chain connects TRBV7-2 to TRBJ2-7; 8 bases line up with TRBD1. With 5 bases clipped from V and 3 bases from J, the junction kept 9 bases outside the gene matches. The CDR3 spans 15 residues. Germline loops: CDR1 SGHTA, CDR2 FQGNSA. The CDR3 region is CASSQRAGGYYEQYF. Written as DNA, the CDR3 is TGTGCCAGCAGCCAGAGGGCAGGGGGCTACTACGAGCAGTACTTC.

This clonotype was seen a few times. The chain is built from TRBV12-3 or TRBV12-4 and TRBJ2-1, with 12 nucleotides matching TRBD2. The CDR3 spans 15 residues. V shed 4 bases, J shed 12 bases, and the junction held 10 bases outside the gene matches. CDR3 loop: CASSWRLAGDAMQFF. CDR3 DNA sequence: TGTGCCAGCAGTTGGCGACTAGCGGGGGACGCTATGCAGTTCTTC.

This clonotype was detected only a few times. The chain employs TRBV14 and TRBJ1-2; possibly TRBD1 for D (6 bases). The CDR3 sequence is 15 residues long. With 0 bases removed from V and 4 bases from J, the gap between germline ends came to 12 bases. Germline V gene lookup returns CDR1 SGHDN and CDR2 FVKESK. Here the CDR3 DNA reads TGTGCCAGCAGCCAAGAAGGGGGGGACTCCTATGGCTACACCTTC. Its translation is CASSQEGGDSYGYTF. The full variable domain, completed using reference TRBV14 and TRBJ1-2, is EAGVTQFPSHSVIEKGQTVTLRCDPISGHDNLYWYRRVMGKEIKFLLHFVKESKQDESGMPNNRFLAERTGGTYSTLKVQPAELEDSGVYFCASSQEGGDSYGYTFGSGTRLTVV.

This chain uses TRBV7-8 with TRBJ2-3; TRBD2 might be the D (5 bases). Germline CDR1 reads SGHVS; CDR2 reads FQNEAQ. Between the trimmed V and J ends, which lost 1 base and 0 bases, there was a span of 11 bases. This CDR3 is built from 16 residues. For the CDR3, the DNA is TGTGCCAGCAGCTTAGGACTACCCTTTAGCACAGATACGCAGTATTTT. It specifies CASSLGLPFSTDTQYF.